A single sample is the source of the 15 T cell receptor beta chains below, sequenced in a study of vaccination effects on CD4 cells after COVID-19. CD4+ T cells were isolated after roughly nine days of culture. Participants got two doses of BNT162b2 or mRNA-1273 vaccine. The antigens of these receptors remain unknown. The data were produced by immunoSEQ multiplex PCR, yet TCRdb's version contains in-frame clones alone and is incomplete. The repertoire consists of tens of thousands of clones, with roughly four fifths occurring once and the leading ten covering around 2.1%. Sample: CD4+ T cells from PBMCs cultured without peptide, taken after COVID-19 vaccination. The receptor set was obtained from a human donor who received a COVID-19 vaccine.

The gene calls are TRBV18 and TRBJ1-6; tentatively, D is TRBD1 (5 bases). In germline, CDR1 is KGHSH, CDR2 LQKENI. The CDR3 is made up of 16 amino acids. V lost 3 bases, J lost 6 bases, and 15 bases lay in between. The DNA of the CDR3 is TGTGCCAGCTCACCGACAACAGCGAGGGGTAATTCACCCCTCCACTTT. This codes for CASSPTTARGNSPLHF. Full variable domain (remainder filled in from reference TRBV18 and TRBJ1-6): NAGVMQNPRHLVRRRGQEARLRCSPMKGHSHVYWYRQLPEEGLKFMVYLQKENIIDESGMPKERFSAEFPKEGPSILRIQQVVRGDSAAYFCASSPTTARGNSPLHFGNGTRLTVT.

The chain joins TRBV19 to TRBJ1-5; D is unclear. This CDR3 is 14 amino acids long. Germline lookup yields CDR1 LNHDA and CDR2 SQIVND (reference sequence). Trimming shortened V by 2 bases and J by 5 bases, and 10 bases separated the two germline ends. The CDR3 reads CASSISNNDQPQHF. The CDR3 DNA reads as TGTGCCAGTAGTATATCGAACAACGATCAGCCCCAGCATTTT.

V is TRBV3-1 (or the pseudogene TRBV3-2) and J is TRBJ2-2; D may be TRBD1 (6 bases). Between the trimmed V and J ends, which lost 4 bases and 1 base, there was a span of 10 bases. CDR3 length: 15 residues. In germline, CDR1 is LGHDT, CDR2 YNNKEL (reference sequence). The CDR3 region is CASSRWDKNTGELFF. Here the CDR3 DNA reads TGTGCCAGCAGCCGCTGGGACAAGAACACCGGGGAGCTGTTTTTT.

The chain couples TRBV5-1 to TRBJ2-3; 9 nucleotides match TRBD1. The CDR3 runs to 16 residues. The V and J ends lost 0 bases and 0 bases, in that order; junction bases with no gene match: 2. The germline V gene encodes CDR1 SGHRS and CDR2 YFSETQ. This chain's CDR3 is CASSLDRGLSTDTQYF. CDR3 bases: TGCGCCAGCAGCTTGGACAGGGGGCTCAGCACAGATACGCAGTATTTT.

The rearrangement joins TRBV18 to TRBJ1-2, with D unresolved. Germline V CDR1 and CDR2: KGHSH, LQKENI. This CDR3 spans 12 amino acids. V was cut by 5 bases and J by 5 bases, with 9 bases left in between. The CDR3 is CASSGSFYGYTF. CDR3 in DNA: TGTGCCAGCTCAGGGAGTTTTTATGGCTACACCTTC.

This clone was observed once. This sequence joins TRBV6-5 and TRBJ2-3; D call uncertain. Germline CDR1 MNHEY, CDR2 SVGAGI. The CDR3 covers 14 residues. Trimming shortened V by 7 bases and J by 0 bases, and 11 bases separated the two germline ends. CDR3 nucleotide sequence: TGTGCCAGCACGGTCCAATCTAGCACAGATACGCAGTATTTT. This gives the protein CASTVQSSTDTQYF.

This clone was seen once. This sequence joins TRBV2 and TRBJ1-5; 9 bases agree with TRBD1. Germline V lookup: CDR1 SNHLY, CDR2 FYNNEI. CDR3 length equals 15 residues. Losses at the gene ends were 2 bases for V and 5 bases for J; bases not matched to a gene: 4. This CDR3 reads CASSETGQGHQPQHF. In DNA, the CDR3 is TGTGCCAGCAGTGAAACGGGACAGGGTCATCAGCCCCAGCATTTT.

This clone was counted once. The V call is TRBV5-8, the J call TRBJ2-4; weak D call: TRBD1 (5 bases). The V gene's germline CDR1 is SGHTS and CDR2 YDEGEE. The CDR3 has 17 amino acids. Trimming pared 4 bases from V and 3 bases from J, leaving 20 bases between. The CDR3 region has the DNA TGTGCCAGCAGCCTGATCCCGAAGGGGTGGGACAAAAACATTCAGTACTTC. Its protein product is CASSLIPKGWDKNIQYF.

The J gene is TRBJ2-1, the V gene TRBV7-2; tentative D call: TRBD1 (5 bases). Trimming left V 1 base short and J 4 bases short, with 14 bases between. The germline V gene has CDR1 SGHTA and CDR2 FQGNSA. The CDR3 covers 16 residues. CDR3 in amino acids: CASSLDHWGRYNEQFF. The CDR3 DNA sequence: TGTGCCAGCAGCTTAGACCACTGGGGCAGGTACAATGAGCAGTTCTTC.

This clone is a singleton in its sample. This rearrangement joins TRBV18 to TRBJ1-1; D is unclear. Trimming left V 1 base short and J 7 bases short, with 13 bases between. Germline CDR1 is KGHSH and CDR2 is LQKENI. The CDR3 totals 14 residues. The CDR3 protein is CASSPRITGFEAFF. The CDR3 nucleotides are TGTGCCAGCTCACCACGGATAACGGGTTTTGAAGCTTTCTTT.

This chain links TRBV5-1 with TRBJ1-1, with D possibly matching TRBD1 (6 bases). In germline, CDR1 is SGHRS, CDR2 YFSETQ. Trimming cost V 4 bases and J 2 bases, with 15 bases left between them. The CDR3 is 15 amino acids. The CDR3 nucleotides read TGCGCCAGCAGCCTCACGGGACACTCCAACACTGAAGCTTTCTTT. Translated: CASSLTGHSNTEAFF.

This clone was seen just once. The rearrangement links TRBV6-2 or TRBV6-3 to TRBJ1-5; possibly TRBD1 for D (5 bases). V dropped 2 bases and J dropped 7 bases, with 15 bases sitting between them. The CDR3 has 15 residues. CDR1 MNHEY and CDR2 SVGEGT come from the germline V gene. The CDR3 loop reads CASSYGGSGSQPQHF. The CDR3 nucleotides read TGTGCCAGCAGTTACGGGGGATCGGGAAGCCAGCCCCAGCATTTT.

V and J are TRBV3-1 (or the pseudogene TRBV3-2) and TRBJ2-1; no clear D gene. V lost 3 bases and J lost 5, with 11 bases in between. This CDR3 contains 14 residues. Germline-derived CDR1 and CDR2 are LGHDT and YNNKEL (reference sequence). The CDR3 DNA reads as TGTGCCAGCAGCCAGGCGTGGATCAACAATGAGCAGTTCTTC. Protein sequence: CASSQAWINNEQFF.

The genes are TRBV3-1 (or the pseudogene TRBV3-2) and TRBJ2-2; D not resolved. Trimming shortened V by 4 bases and J by 1 base, and 7 bases separated the two germline ends. The CDR3 runs to 14 residues. Germline V lookup: CDR1 LGHDT, CDR2 YNNKEL (reference sequence). CDR3 nucleotides: TGTGCCAGCAGCCGTGGATTGAACACCGGGGAGCTGTTTTTT. Translation: CASSRGLNTGELFF.

CDR3 coding DNA: TGTGCCAGCAGCGCAGGCCGTTTAGCCACCTCTAGCACAGATACGCAGTATTTT. Translation gives CASSAGRLATSSTDTQYF. The chain links TRBV9 to TRBJ2-3, with D hard to call. Trimming removed 3 bases from V and 0 bases from J, with 20 bases in between. The CDR3 contains 18 residues. Germline values: CDR1 SGDLS, CDR2 YYNGEE.